This entry lists 29 T cell receptor beta chains sequenced from one sample in a study of T cells in Graves' hyperthyroidism and ophthalmopathy. It was RNA transcripts that yielded the amplified TCR beta CDR3 regions. HTBI primers were used for first-round RT-PCR of the TCR CDR3. TCRdb analysed the multiplex PCR reads with MiXCR anew, one entry per CDR3 protein. The repertoire includes about 620,000 distinct CDR3 sequences, around 15% of them detected once, and less than 4.5% sits in the top ten. The sample comprised blood. Receptors originate from a woman aged 30 to 39 with Graves' hyperthyroidism.

Ten or more counts support this clonotype. The V gene is TRBV30, the J gene TRBJ1-2; D not resolved. With 3 bases removed from V and 7 bases from J, the gap between germline ends came to 15 bases. Germline loops: CDR1 GTSNPN, CDR2 SVGIG (reference sequence). This CDR3 has 13 residues. This chain's CDR3 is CAWRKLSRSGYTF. The CDR3 DNA follows: TGTGCCTGGAGAAAATTAAGCAGATCTGGCTACACCTTC.

J is TRBJ2-2 and V is TRBV5-1; 9 bases match TRBD2. In germline, CDR1 is SGHRS, CDR2 YFSETQ. The CDR3 runs to 16 residues. Trimming took 4 bases from V and 1 from J; bases not matched to a gene: 5. For the CDR3, the DNA is TGCGCCAGCAGCCACCGCGGGAGGGAGAACACCGGGGAGCTGTTTTTT. It codes for CASSHRGRENTGELFF.

V usage is TRBV4-3 and J usage is TRBJ1-2; maybe TRBD1 (5 bases). The CDR3 length is 13 residues. The V gene lost 4 bases and the J gene lost 3 bases, with 9 bases spanning the gap. Germline assignment: CDR1 LGHNA and CDR2 YSLEER. The DNA of the CDR3 is TGCGCCAGCAGCCGGGGCAGGGACTATGGCTACACCTTC. Protein: CASSRGRDYGYTF.

The CDR3 sequence: CASSLEGAVFGYTF. The CDR3 DNA follows: TGTGCCAGCAGTTTAGAGGGGGCGGTTTTTGGCTACACCTTC. V and J are TRBV28 and TRBJ1-2; 7 bases are shared with TRBD1. CDR1 and CDR2 (germline): MDHEN, SYDVKM. V trimming: 2 bases; J trimming: 7 bases; junction bases outside the gene matches: 7. The CDR3 totals 14 residues.

This clonotype was counted ten times or more. V usage is TRBV20-1 and J usage is TRBJ1-3; D possibly corresponds to TRBD1 (6 bases). The CDR3 extends over 14 amino acids. The germline V gene encodes CDR1 DFQATT and CDR2 SNEGSKA (reference sequence). V gave up 7 bases and J gave up 2 bases, with 15 bases separating them. The CDR3 nucleotides read TGCAGTGGAACGGGGGCGATCCCTGGAAACACCATATATTTT. The encoded protein is CSGTGAIPGNTIYF.

This clonotype was recorded many times. The chain joins TRBV11-2 to TRBJ2-7, with 7 bases that match TRBD2. CDR1 and CDR2 (germline): SGHAT, FQNNGV. This CDR3 spans 14 amino acids. The J segment lost 5 bases and the V segment lost 2 bases, leaving 6 bases of the junction unmatched. Written as DNA, the CDR3 is TGTGCCAGCAGCTTATGGGGAGGGAGCGACGAGCAGTACTTC. Its translation is CASSLWGGSDEQYF.

This clonotype was counted between two and nine times. The rearrangement joins TRBV5-1 to TRBJ2-5, with D perhaps matching TRBD2 (6 bases). Trimming took off 4 bases at V and 4 bases at J, with 11 bases between the two ends. Germline loops: CDR1 SGHRS, CDR2 YFSETQ. The CDR3 runs 13 residues. CDR3 loop: CASSGAGLETQYF. The CDR3, as DNA: TGCGCCAGCAGCGGGGCGGGATTAGAGACCCAGTACTTC. The full variable domain, in which reference TRBV5-1 and TRBJ2-5 provide the parts outside the CDR3, is KAGVTQTPRYLIKTRGQQVTLSCSPISGHRSVSWYQQTPGQGLQFLFEYFSETQRNKGNFPGRFSGRQFSNSRSEMNVSTLELGDSALYLCASSGAGLETQYFGPGTRLLVL.

As for this clonotype: This could be a read error, since a much larger clone is one nucleotide away. The chain employs TRBV28 and TRBJ1-1; D gene uncertain. The V end lost 3 bases, the J end lost 9 bases, and 14 bases lay between the germline ends. The V gene's germline CDR1 is MDHEN and CDR2 SYDVKM. The CDR3 sequence is 13 residues long. The CDR3 here is CASSFQARRQAFF. The CDR3 region has the DNA TGTGCCAGCAGTTTCCAGGCTCGAAGGCAAGCTTTCTTT.

This clonotype showed up many times. The chain combines TRBV20-1 with TRBJ2-7, with D perhaps given as TRBD1 or TRBD2 (5 bases each). Between the trimmed V and J ends, which lost 4 bases and 2 bases, there was a span of 12 bases. The CDR3 runs 13 residues. Germline CDR1 is DFQATT and CDR2 is SNEGSKA (reference sequence). The CDR3 protein is CSAKQTGPYEQYF. The CDR3 bases are TGCAGTGCTAAGCAAACGGGGCCCTACGAGCAGTACTTC.

This chain connects TRBV3-1 to TRBJ2-7; possible D gene TRBD1, 5 bases. V was clipped by 4 bases and J by 2 bases, with 12 bases between them. CDR1 is LGHDT and CDR2 is YNNKEL in the germline V gene (reference sequence). The CDR3 length is 14 residues. CDR3 DNA sequence: TGTGCCAGCAGCCTCCGGCAGGGCCCCTACGAGCAGTACTTC. Its protein is CASSLRQGPYEQYF.

This sequence joins TRBV5-1 and TRBJ1-2, with 11 bases lining up with TRBD1. This CDR3 has 15 residues. V gave up 4 bases and J gave up 4 bases; unmatched junction bases: 6. CDR1 is SGHRS, CDR2 YFSETQ, per germline. CDR3: CASSPRDRGTYGYTF. DNA for the CDR3: TGCGCCAGCAGCCCCCGGGACAGGGGGACCTATGGCTACACCTTC.

This clonotype has a handful of counts. The chain carries TRBV10-3 and TRBJ2-3; D is undetermined. The V gene lost 2 bases and the J gene lost 2 bases, with 2 bases spanning the gap. Germline lookup yields CDR1 ENHRY and CDR2 SYGVKD. CDR3 size: 12 residues. The CDR3 nucleotides read TGTGCCATCAGTGAGACCACAGATACGCAGTATTTT. Protein: CAISETTDTQYF.

This clonotype was recorded at least ten times. The chain is built from TRBV7-8 and TRBJ2-1; 7 positions match TRBD2. In germline, CDR1 is SGHVS, CDR2 FQNEAQ. CDR3 size: 15 residues. The V and J ends lost 5 bases and 1 base, in that order; junction bases with no gene match: 5. The CDR3 loop reads CASSHGGGSYNEQFF. The CDR3, as DNA: TGTGCCAGCAGCCACGGCGGGGGTTCCTACAATGAGCAGTTCTTC.

This clonotype has only a few counts. This rearrangement joins TRBV11-1 to TRBJ2-2, with 11 bases identical to TRBD2. The CDR3 covers 17 residues. In germline, CDR1 is SGHAT, CDR2 FQDESV (reference sequence). Trimming removed 5 bases from V and 2 bases from J; junction bases left unmatched: 7. The CDR3 nucleotides are TGTGCCAGCAGCATGGGACTAGCGGCAGTTAACACCGGGGAGCTGTTTTTT. Its translation: CASSMGLAAVNTGELFF.

The V call is TRBV6-1, the J call TRBJ2-2; the D gene is possibly TRBD1 (6 bases). V lost 8 bases to trimming and J lost 1 base, with 11 bases between them. This CDR3 contains 14 residues. The germline V gene encodes CDR1 MNHNS and CDR2 SASEGT. CDR3 region: CASAGQRNTGELFF. The CDR3 DNA reads TGTGCCAGCGCTGGACAGAGGAACACCGGGGAGCTGTTTTTT.

This clonotype has at least ten counts. A read error may produce the germline difference seen at one junction end. The CDR3 DNA sequence: TGTGCCTGGAACCTAGCGGGACCCTACAATAAGCAGTTCTTC. Its translation is CAWNLAGPYNKQFF. This chain joins TRBV30 and TRBJ2-1; TRBD2 matches 9 bases. The CDR3 has 14 residues. CDR1 is GTSNPN, CDR2 SVGIG, per germline (reference sequence).

The genes are TRBV9 and TRBJ2-1, with a possible D match to TRBD1 (6 bases). The V end was cut by 3 bases, the J end by 6 bases, with 19 bases between. CDR3 length: 16 residues. Germline V CDR1 and CDR2: SGDLS, YYNGEE. CDR3: CASSEGVTVVPNEQFF. As DNA, the CDR3 is TGTGCCAGCAGCGAGGGGGTTACCGTCGTTCCCAATGAGCAGTTCTTC.

A note on this clonotype: This could be a read error, since a much larger clone is one nucleotide away. This chain uses TRBV5-8 with TRBJ2-1, with D uncertain. Germline loops: CDR1 SGHTS, CDR2 YDEGEE. The CDR3 contains 15 residues. V shed 4 bases and J shed 2 bases, with 13 bases lying between them. The CDR3 spells CASSPDGEPYNEQFF. CDR3 DNA sequence: TGTGCCAGCAGCCCTGACGGCGAGCCCTACAATGAGCAGTTCTTC. Drawing the rest from reference TRBV5-8 and TRBJ2-1, the complete variable domain is EAGVTQSPTHLIKTRGQQATLRCSPISGHTSVYWYQQALGLGLQFLLWYDEGEERNRGNFPPRFSGRQFPNYSSELNVNALELEDSALYLCASSPDGEPYNEQFFGPGTRLTVL.

V gene TRBV18 combines with J gene TRBJ2-1; no definite D call. The CDR3 runs to 17 residues. Germline CDR1 reads KGHSH; CDR2 reads LQKENI. V was cut by 2 bases and J by 0 bases, with 14 bases left in between. In DNA, the CDR3 is TGTGCCAGCTCACCAGAGGAGCGCTTGAGCTCCTACAATGAGCAGTTCTTC. Its protein product is CASSPEERLSSYNEQFF. The whole variable domain, filled in from reference TRBV18 and TRBJ2-1, reads NAGVMQNPRHLVRRRGQEARLRCSPMKGHSHVYWYRQLPEEGLKFMVYLQKENIIDESGMPKERFSAEFPKEGPSILRIQQVVRGDSAAYFCASSPEERLSSYNEQFFGPGTRLTVL.

This clonotype was observed a few times. The chain recombines TRBV7-2 with TRBJ2-3, with 8 bases fitting TRBD1. CDR1 is SGHTA, CDR2 FQGNSA, per germline. This CDR3 spans 16 amino acids. Trimming removed 0 bases from V and 2 bases from J; junction bases left unmatched: 4. Here the CDR3 reads CASSLARDRTTDTQYF. The CDR3 DNA follows: TGTGCCAGCAGCTTAGCGCGGGACAGGACCACAGATACGCAGTATTTT.

V is TRBV3-1 and J is TRBJ2-3, with D maybe TRBD2 (6 bases). In germline, CDR1 is LGHDT, CDR2 YNNKEL (reference sequence). The CDR3 sequence is 14 residues long. Trimming shortened V by 2 bases and J by 4 bases, and 10 bases separated the two germline ends. The CDR3 DNA is TGTGCCAGCAGCCAAAATTCGGGAGCAGATACGCAGTATTTT. It translates to CASSQNSGADTQYF.

In this sample, this clonotype turned up many times. The genes are TRBV5-5 and TRBJ2-7; tentatively, D is TRBD1 (6 bases). The germline V and J ends were trimmed by 5 bases and 6 bases, with 12 bases remaining between them. The CDR3 is 12 amino acids. Germline V CDR1 and CDR2: SGHKS, YYEKEE (reference sequence). CDR3 residues: CASRGQSGEQYF. The CDR3 DNA reads TGTGCCAGCAGAGGACAGTCAGGCGAGCAGTACTTC.

Of note for this clonotype: The junction departs from germline at one end; a sequencing error may be responsible. The rearrangement uses TRBV5-1 and TRBJ2-3; D unclear. CDR3 length equals 14 residues. Germline assignment: CDR1 SGHRS and CDR2 YFSETQ. The CDR3 DNA follows: TGCACCAGCAGCTTGGCCGCAGGCACAGATACGCAGTATTTT. Its protein product is CTSSLAAGTDTQYF.

Many counts were recorded for this clonotype. The junction does not match germline at one end; this may be a read error. This sequence joins TRBV2 and TRBJ2-1; no definite D call. Germline values: CDR1 SNHLY, CDR2 FYNNEI. The CDR3 sequence is 13 residues long. The CDR3 nucleotides read TGTGCCAGCAGGGAAGCTAGAAACAATGAGCAGTTCTTC. This sequence encodes CASREARNNEQFF.

The CDR3, as DNA: TGCAGTGCTTCTCCGGCGGAGACTCCCTACGAGCAGTACTTC. Protein sequence: CSASPAETPYEQYF. V usage is TRBV20-1 and J usage is TRBJ2-7; D remains ambiguous. CDR1 and CDR2 from the germline V gene are DFQATT and SNEGSKA (reference sequence). This CDR3 region has 14 residues. The V end was cut by 5 bases, the J end by 2 bases, with 16 bases between.

The gene calls are TRBV19 and TRBJ1-2; tentatively, D is TRBD1 (5 bases). The length of the CDR3 is 15 residues. Germline V gene data show CDR1 as LNHDA and CDR2 as SQIVND (reference sequence). V was trimmed by 3 bases and J by 2 bases, leaving 13 bases between them. CDR3 loop: CASSISITGNYGYTF. The CDR3 bases are TGTGCCAGTAGTATTAGCATCACAGGCAACTATGGCTACACCTTC.

In this sample, this clonotype turned up a few times. CDR3 DNA sequence: TGTGCCAGCAGCGTAGAAGCGGTCTCCTACAATGAGCAGTTCTTC. Translated: CASSVEAVSYNEQFF. The J gene is TRBJ2-1, the V gene TRBV9, with D perhaps matching TRBD2 (5 bases). With 0 bases removed from V and 0 bases from J, the gap between germline ends came to 7 bases. The CDR3 contains 15 residues. The V gene's germline CDR1 is SGDLS and CDR2 YYNGEE.

This clonotype occurred many times. The chain uses TRBV6-2 or TRBV6-3 and TRBJ1-5, with no clear D. This CDR3 region has 16 residues. Trimming left V 6 bases short and J 6 bases short, with 21 bases between. Per germline, CDR1 MNHEY and CDR2 SVGEGT. The chain's CDR3 is CASSFYRGAASQPQHF. The CDR3 nucleotides read TGTGCCAGCAGCTTTTACCGGGGAGCGGCAAGTCAGCCCCAGCATTTT.

This clonotype was observed at least ten times. The chain couples TRBV27 to TRBJ2-7, with D possibly being TRBD2 (6 bases). CDR1 is MNHEY, CDR2 SMNVEV, per germline (reference sequence). This CDR3 comprises 14 residues. The V end lost 8 bases, the J end lost 6 bases, and 20 bases lay between the germline ends. CDR3 nucleotide sequence: TGTGCCAGCGCCCCCGGCGGGATTAAGGGCGAGCAGTACTTC. This gives the protein CASAPGGIKGEQYF.